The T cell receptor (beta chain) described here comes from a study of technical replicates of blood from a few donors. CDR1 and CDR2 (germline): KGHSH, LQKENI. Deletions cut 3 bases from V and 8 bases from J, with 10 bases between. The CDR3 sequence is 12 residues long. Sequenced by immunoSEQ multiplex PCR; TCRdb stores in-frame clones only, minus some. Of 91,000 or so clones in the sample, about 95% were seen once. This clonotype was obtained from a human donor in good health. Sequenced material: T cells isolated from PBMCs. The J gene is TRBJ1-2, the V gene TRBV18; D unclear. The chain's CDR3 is CASSPGGDGYTF. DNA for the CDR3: TGTGCCAGCTCACCGGGTGGAGACGGCTACACCTTC.